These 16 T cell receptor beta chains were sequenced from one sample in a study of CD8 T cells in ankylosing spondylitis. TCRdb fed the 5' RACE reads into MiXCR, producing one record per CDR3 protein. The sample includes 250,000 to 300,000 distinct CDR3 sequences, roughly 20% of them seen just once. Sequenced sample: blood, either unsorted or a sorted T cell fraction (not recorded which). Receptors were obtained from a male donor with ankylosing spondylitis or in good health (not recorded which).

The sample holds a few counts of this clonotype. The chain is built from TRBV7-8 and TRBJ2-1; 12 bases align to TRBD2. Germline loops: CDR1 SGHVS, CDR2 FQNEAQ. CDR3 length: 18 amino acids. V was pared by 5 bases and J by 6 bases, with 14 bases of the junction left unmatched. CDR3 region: CASSPYRLAGGPGNEQFF. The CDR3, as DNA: TGTGCCAGCAGCCCTTATAGGCTAGCGGGGGGGCCGGGCAATGAGCAGTTCTTC.

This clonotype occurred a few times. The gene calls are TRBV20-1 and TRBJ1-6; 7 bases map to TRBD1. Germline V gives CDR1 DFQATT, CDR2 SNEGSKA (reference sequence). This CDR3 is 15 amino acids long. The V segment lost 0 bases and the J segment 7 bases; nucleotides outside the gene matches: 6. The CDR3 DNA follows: TGCAGTGCTAGAGATCGACAGGGTTTAAATTCACCCCTCCACTTT. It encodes CSARDRQGLNSPLHF.

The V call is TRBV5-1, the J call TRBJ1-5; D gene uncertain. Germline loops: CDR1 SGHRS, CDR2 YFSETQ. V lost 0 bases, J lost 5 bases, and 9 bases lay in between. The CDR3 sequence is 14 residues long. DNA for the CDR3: TGCGCCAGCAGCTTGGACAGTTTTGATCAGCCCCAGCATTTT. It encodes CASSLDSFDQPQHF. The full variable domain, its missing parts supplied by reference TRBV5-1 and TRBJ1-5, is KAGVTQTPRYLIKTRGQQVTLSCSPISGHRSVSWYQQTPGQGLQFLFEYFSETQRNKGNFPGRFSGRQFSNSRSEMNVSTLELGDSALYLCASSLDSFDQPQHFGDGTRLSIL.

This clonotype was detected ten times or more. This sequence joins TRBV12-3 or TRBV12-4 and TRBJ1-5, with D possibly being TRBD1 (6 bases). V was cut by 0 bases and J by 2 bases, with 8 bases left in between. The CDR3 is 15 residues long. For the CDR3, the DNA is TGTGCCAGCAGTTTAGCGGGACAAGGCAATCAGCCCCAGCATTTT. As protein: CASSLAGQGNQPQHF.

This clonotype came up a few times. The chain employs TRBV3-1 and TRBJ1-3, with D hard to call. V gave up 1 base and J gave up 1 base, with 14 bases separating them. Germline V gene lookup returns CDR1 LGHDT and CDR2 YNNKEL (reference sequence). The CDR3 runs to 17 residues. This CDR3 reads CASSQGPPSQSGNTIYF. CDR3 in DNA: TGTGCCAGCAGCCAAGGCCCACCGAGTCAATCTGGAAACACCATATATTTT.

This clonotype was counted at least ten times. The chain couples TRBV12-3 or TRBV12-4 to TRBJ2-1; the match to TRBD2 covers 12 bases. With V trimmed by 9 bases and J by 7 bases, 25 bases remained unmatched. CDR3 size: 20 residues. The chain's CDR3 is CASWDAGGLAGWDNRNEQFF. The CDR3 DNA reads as TGTGCCAGTTGGGACGCGGGGGGACTAGCGGGTTGGGACAACCGGAATGAGCAGTTCTTC.

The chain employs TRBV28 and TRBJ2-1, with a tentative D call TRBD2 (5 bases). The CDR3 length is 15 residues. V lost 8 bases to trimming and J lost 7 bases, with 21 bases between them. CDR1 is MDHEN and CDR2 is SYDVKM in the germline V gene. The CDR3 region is CASASTKRRPNEQFF. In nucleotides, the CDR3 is TGTGCCAGCGCCTCCACTAAGCGGAGACCGAATGAGCAGTTCTTC.

CDR3 coding DNA: TGTGCCTGGACCGCGGCCCGTGAGCAGTTCTTC. It encodes CAWTAAREQFF. V and J are TRBV30 and TRBJ2-1, with unresolved D. The CDR3 consists of 11 residues. Trimming took off 4 bases at V and 9 bases at J, with 10 bases between the two ends. Germline values: CDR1 GTSNPN, CDR2 SVGIG (reference sequence).

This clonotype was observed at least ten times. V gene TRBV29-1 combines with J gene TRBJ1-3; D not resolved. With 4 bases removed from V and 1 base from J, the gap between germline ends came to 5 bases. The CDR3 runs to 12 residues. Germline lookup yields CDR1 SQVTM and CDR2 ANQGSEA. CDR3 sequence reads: CSVAESGNTIYF. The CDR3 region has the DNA TGCAGCGTTGCGGAGTCTGGAAACACCATATATTTT.

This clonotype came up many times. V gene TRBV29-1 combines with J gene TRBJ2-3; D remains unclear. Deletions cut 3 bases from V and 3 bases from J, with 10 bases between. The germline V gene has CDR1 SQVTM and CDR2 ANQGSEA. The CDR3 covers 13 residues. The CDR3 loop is CSVDSFSTDTQYF. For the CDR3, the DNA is TGCAGCGTTGATAGCTTTTCGACAGATACGCAGTATTTT.

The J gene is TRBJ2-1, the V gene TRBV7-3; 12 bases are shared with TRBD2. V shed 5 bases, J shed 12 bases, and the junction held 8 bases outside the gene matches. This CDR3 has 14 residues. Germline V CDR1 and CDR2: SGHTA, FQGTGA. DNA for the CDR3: TGTGCCAGCAGCCCGGGGACTAGCGGGTTGCGGCAGTTCTTC. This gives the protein CASSPGTSGLRQFF.

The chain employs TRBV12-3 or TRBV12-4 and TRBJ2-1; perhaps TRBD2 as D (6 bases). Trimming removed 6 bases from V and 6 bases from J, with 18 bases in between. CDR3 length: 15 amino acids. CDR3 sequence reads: CASSPLAGPSNEQFF. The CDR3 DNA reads TGTGCCAGCAGCCCACTAGCAGGGCCTAGCAATGAGCAGTTCTTC.

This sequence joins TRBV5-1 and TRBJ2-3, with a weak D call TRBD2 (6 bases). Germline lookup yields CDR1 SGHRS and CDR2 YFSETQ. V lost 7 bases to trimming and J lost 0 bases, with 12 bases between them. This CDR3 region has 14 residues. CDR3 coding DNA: TGCGCCAGCCGAGATAGCGGAAGCACAGATACGCAGTATTTT. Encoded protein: CASRDSGSTDTQYF.

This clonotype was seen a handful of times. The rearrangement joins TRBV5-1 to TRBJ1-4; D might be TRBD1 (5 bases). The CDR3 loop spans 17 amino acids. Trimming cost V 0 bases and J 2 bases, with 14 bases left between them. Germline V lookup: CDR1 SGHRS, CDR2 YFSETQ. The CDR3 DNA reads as TGCGCCAGCAGCTTGGGGGGGTTTGGAGCGACTAATGAAAAACTGTTTTTT. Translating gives CASSLGGFGATNEKLFF.

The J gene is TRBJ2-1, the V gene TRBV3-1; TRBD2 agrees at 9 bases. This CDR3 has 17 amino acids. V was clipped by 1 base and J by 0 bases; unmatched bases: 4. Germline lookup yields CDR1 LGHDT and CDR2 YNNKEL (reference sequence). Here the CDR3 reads CASSQALAGSSYNEQFF. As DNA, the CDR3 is TGTGCCAGCAGCCAAGCCCTAGCGGGGAGCTCCTACAATGAGCAGTTCTTC.

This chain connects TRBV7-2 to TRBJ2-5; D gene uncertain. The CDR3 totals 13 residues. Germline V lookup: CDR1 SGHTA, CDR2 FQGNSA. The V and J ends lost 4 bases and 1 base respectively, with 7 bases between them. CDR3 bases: TGTGCCAGCAGCTGGGCTTTCCAAGAGACCCAGTACTTC. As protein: CASSWAFQETQYF.